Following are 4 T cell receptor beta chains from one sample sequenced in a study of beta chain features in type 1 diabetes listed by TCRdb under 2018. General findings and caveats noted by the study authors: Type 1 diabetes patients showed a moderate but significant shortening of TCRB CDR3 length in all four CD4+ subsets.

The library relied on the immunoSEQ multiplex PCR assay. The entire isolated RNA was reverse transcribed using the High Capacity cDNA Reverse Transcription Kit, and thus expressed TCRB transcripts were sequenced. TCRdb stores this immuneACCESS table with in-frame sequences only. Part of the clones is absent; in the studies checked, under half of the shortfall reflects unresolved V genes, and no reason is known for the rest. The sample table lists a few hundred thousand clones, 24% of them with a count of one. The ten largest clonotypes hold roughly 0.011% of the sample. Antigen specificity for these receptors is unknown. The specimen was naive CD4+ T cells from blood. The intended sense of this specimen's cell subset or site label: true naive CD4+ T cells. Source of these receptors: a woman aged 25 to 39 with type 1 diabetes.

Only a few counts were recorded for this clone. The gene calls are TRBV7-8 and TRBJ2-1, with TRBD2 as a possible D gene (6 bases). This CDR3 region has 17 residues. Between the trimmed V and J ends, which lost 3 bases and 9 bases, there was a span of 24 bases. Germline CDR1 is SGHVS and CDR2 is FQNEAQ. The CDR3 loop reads CASSFPLGLGGGSEQFF. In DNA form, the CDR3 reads TGTGCCAGCAGCTTCCCCCTGGGCTTGGGAGGAGGTAGTGAGCAGTTCTTC.

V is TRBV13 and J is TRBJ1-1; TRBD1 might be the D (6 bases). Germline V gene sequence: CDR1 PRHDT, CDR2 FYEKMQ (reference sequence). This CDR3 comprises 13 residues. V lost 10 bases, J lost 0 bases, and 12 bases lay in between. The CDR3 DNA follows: TGTGCCACCCGACAGGCGATGAACACTGAAGCTTTCTTT. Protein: CATRQAMNTEAFF.

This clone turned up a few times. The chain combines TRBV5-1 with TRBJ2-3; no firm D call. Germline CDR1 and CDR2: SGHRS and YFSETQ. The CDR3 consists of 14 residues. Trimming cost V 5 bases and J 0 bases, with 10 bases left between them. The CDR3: CASRLRASTDTQYF. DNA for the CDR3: TGCGCCAGCAGACTACGCGCTAGCACAGATACGCAGTATTTT.

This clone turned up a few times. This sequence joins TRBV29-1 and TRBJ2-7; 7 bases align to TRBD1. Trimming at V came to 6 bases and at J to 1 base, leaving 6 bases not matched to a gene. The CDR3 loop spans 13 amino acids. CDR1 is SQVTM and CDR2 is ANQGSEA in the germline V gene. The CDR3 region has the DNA TGCAGCGTGGCCCGGGACAGATCCTACGAGCAGTACTTC. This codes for CSVARDRSYEQYF.